A single sample gave rise to the 28 T cell receptor beta chains below, sequenced in a study of blood T cell repertoires in COVID-19. Profiled with immunoSEQ multiplex PCR; TCRdb holds only in-frame clones, not every one. The top ten clones hold roughly 8.7% of a sample with about 210,000 clones, roughly four fifths of them seen once. The sample consisted of PBMCs or T cells enriched from blood (not recorded which). These receptors all come from a man aged 40-49 years who had recovered from COVID-19.

This chain links TRBV7-2 with TRBJ2-1; 9 bases align to TRBD2. The V gene's germline CDR1 is SGHTA and CDR2 FQGNSA. The length of the CDR3 is 14 residues. V lost 5 bases to trimming and J lost 12 bases; unmatched junction nucleotides: 11. This CDR3 reads CASSKGLAWNRQFF. The CDR3 DNA is TGTGCCAGCAGCAAAGGACTAGCGTGGAATCGGCAGTTCTTC.

The genes are TRBV11-3 and TRBJ1-2; TRBD1 is a possible D gene (6 bases). The CDR3 length is 14 residues. Germline CDR1 SGHNT, CDR2 YENEEA. Trimming cost V 1 base and J 2 bases, with 8 bases left between them. The DNA for the CDR3 is TGTGCCAGCAGCTTAGGGGACACCAACTATGGCTACACCTTC. It encodes CASSLGDTNYGYTF.

The chain combines TRBV3-1 (or the pseudogene TRBV3-2) with TRBJ2-7, with D possibly TRBD1 on 6 matching bases. Germline assignment: CDR1 LGHDT and CDR2 YNNKEL (reference sequence). With 4 bases removed from V and 0 bases from J, the gap between germline ends came to 10 bases. This CDR3 contains 14 residues. The CDR3 loop reads CASSRRDTSYEQYF. CDR3 bases: TGTGCCAGCAGCCGCCGGGACACCTCCTACGAGCAGTACTTC.

The CDR3 reads CASRRQGTANPYNEQFF. CDR3 nucleotides: TGTGCCAGCAGGCGCCAGGGGACAGCAAATCCCTACAATGAGCAGTTCTTC. This chain joins TRBV2 and TRBJ2-1, with 7 positions matching TRBD1. V was pared by 6 bases and J by 2 bases, with 13 bases of the junction left unmatched. Germline V gene lookup returns CDR1 SNHLY and CDR2 FYNNEI. The CDR3 has 17 amino acids.

The chain carries TRBV19 and TRBJ2-1; 13 bases line up with TRBD2. This CDR3 is built from 15 residues. Germline V gene lookup returns CDR1 LNHDA and CDR2 SQIVND (reference sequence). The ends lost 2 bases at V and 6 bases at J; junction bases unmatched: 1. The CDR3 protein is CASSIRTSGGNEQFF. The CDR3 coding sequence is TGTGCCAGTAGTATACGGACTAGCGGGGGCAATGAGCAGTTCTTC.

The CDR3 coding sequence is TGTGCCAGCAGCTTAAGATGGGGCCCGAACACCGGGGAGCTGTTTTTT. Residues: CASSLRWGPNTGELFF. The rearrangement joins TRBV7-3 to TRBJ2-2; TRBD1 is a possible D gene (5 bases). CDR1 SGHTA and CDR2 FQGTGA come from the germline V gene. CDR3 length equals 16 residues. The V end was cut by 1 base, the J end by 0 bases, with 9 bases between.

The chain employs TRBV9 and TRBJ2-7, with D possibly TRBD1 on 6 matching bases. Germline V gene data show CDR1 as SGDLS and CDR2 as YYNGEE. CDR3 length equals 14 residues. The V end lost 0 bases, the J end lost 2 bases, and 9 bases lay between the germline ends. DNA of the CDR3: TGTGCCAGCAGCGTAGATGCAGGGGCCTACGAGCAGTACTTC. Translation: CASSVDAGAYEQYF.

J is TRBJ1-5 and V is TRBV15; a possible D gene is TRBD1 (5 bases). V was pared by 1 base and J by 2 bases, with 12 bases between. The CDR3 contains 16 residues. Germline lookup yields CDR1 LNHNV and CDR2 YYDKDF (reference sequence). The CDR3 coding sequence is TGTGCCACCAGCAGAGGTGGGGGAGGAGGCAATCAGCCCCAGCATTTT. This translates into CATSRGGGGGNQPQHF.

The V gene is TRBV10-3, the J gene TRBJ1-6; the D gene is possibly TRBD1 (5 bases). The length of the CDR3 is 15 residues. The ends were cut back, 2 bases at V and 8 bases at J, with 13 bases in the middle. Germline V gene sequence: CDR1 ENHRY, CDR2 SYGVKD. The chain's CDR3 is CAISETGLGDSPLHF. The CDR3 bases are TGTGCCATCAGTGAGACGGGACTGGGGGATTCACCCCTCCACTTT.

The rearrangement uses TRBV20-1 and TRBJ2-1; D might be TRBD2 (6 bases). Germline loops: CDR1 DFQATT, CDR2 SNEGSKA (reference sequence). The CDR3 consists of 11 residues. Trimming cost V 6 bases and J 15 bases, with 18 bases left between them. DNA of the CDR3: TGCAGTGCGAGCCACCGGGAGAAAAGGTTCTTC. Translating gives CSASHREKRFF.

The chain joins TRBV5-1 to TRBJ2-7; 11 bases fit TRBD2. This CDR3 has 14 residues. V dropped 4 bases and J dropped 6; count of bases not matched to a gene: 6. Germline V CDR1 and CDR2: SGHRS, YFSETQ. The CDR3 coding sequence is TGCGCCAGCAGCCCCTCCGGGACTAGCGGCGAGCAGTACTTC. Amino acid sequence: CASSPSGTSGEQYF.

This clone has only one observation. The germline gene is not matched at one end of the junction; a read error may be the cause. V and J are TRBV24-1 and TRBJ2-4; 7 bases line up with TRBD1. CDR3 size: 13 residues. Germline CDR1 reads KGHDR; CDR2 reads SFDVKD. The CDR3 DNA is TGTGCCACCAGTGATGGACCCGGGACAGCAGCGACCTTC. It is translated as CATSDGPGTAATF.

This clone was observed a handful of times. The chain joins TRBV30 to TRBJ1-5; D might be TRBD1 (5 bases). CDR1 is GTSNPN and CDR2 is SVGIG in the germline V gene (reference sequence). The CDR3 is 16 residues long. The V and J ends lost 3 bases and 0 bases respectively, with 15 bases between them. CDR3: CAWSAGHVYSNQPQHF. CDR3 in DNA: TGTGCCTGGAGCGCCGGACATGTGTATAGCAATCAGCCCCAGCATTTT. The full variable domain, in which reference TRBV30 and TRBJ1-5 provide the parts outside the CDR3, is SQTIHQWPATLVQPVGSPLSLECTVEGTSNPNLYWYRQAAGRGLQLLFYSVGIGQISSEVPQNLSASRPQDRQFILSSKKLLLSDSGFYLCAWSAGHVYSNQPQHFGDGTRLSIL.

The rearrangement links TRBV6-5 to TRBJ1-2; D unresolved. The CDR3 length is 13 residues. Deletions cut 6 bases from V and 3 bases from J, with 11 bases between. Germline V gene data show CDR1 as MNHEY and CDR2 as SVGAGI. CDR3 DNA: TGTGCCAGCAGCCCAAGGAGCTACTATGGCTACACCTTC. It codes for CASSPRSYYGYTF.

This chain uses TRBV6-1 with TRBJ1-5; D is ambiguous. There are 16 residues in the CDR3. Trimming cost V 2 bases and J 0 bases, with 11 bases left between them. In germline, CDR1 is MNHNS, CDR2 SASEGT. CDR3: CASSESSPYSNQPQHF. The CDR3 DNA reads as TGTGCCAGCAGTGAATCTTCACCCTATAGCAATCAGCCCCAGCATTTT.

The chain combines TRBV5-1 with TRBJ1-2; D uncertain. This CDR3 is built from 13 residues. Between the trimmed V and J ends, which lost 3 bases and 6 bases, there was a span of 12 bases. From germline, CDR1 is SGHRS and CDR2 YFSETQ. DNA of the CDR3: TGCGCCAGCAGCTCGAGTCCTTTACATGGCTACACCTTC. It encodes CASSSSPLHGYTF. The complete variable domain, with remaining parts taken from reference TRBV5-1 and TRBJ1-2, reads KAGVTQTPRYLIKTRGQQVTLSCSPISGHRSVSWYQQTPGQGLQFLFEYFSETQRNKGNFPGRFSGRQFSNSRSEMNVSTLELGDSALYLCASSSSPLHGYTFGSGTRLTVV.

The rearrangement joins TRBV7-3 to TRBJ2-5; 9 bases map to TRBD2. Trimming at V came to 2 bases and at J to 5 bases, leaving 3 bases not matched to a gene. CDR1 and CDR2 from the germline V gene are SGHTA and FQGTGA. This CDR3 is 14 amino acids long. CDR3 region: CASSLAGGLETQYF. In DNA, the CDR3 is TGTGCCAGCAGCTTAGCGGGGGGGCTCGAGACCCAGTACTTC. The variable domain in full, completed from reference TRBV7-3 and TRBJ2-5, reads GAGVSQTPSNKVTEKGKYVELRCDPISGHTALYWYRQSLGQGPEFLIYFQGTGAADDSGLPNDRFFAVRPEGSVSTLKIQRTERGDSAVYLCASSLAGGLETQYFGPGTRLLVL.

This sequence joins TRBV21-1 and TRBJ2-7; the D segment call TRBD1 is taken from the table without a DNA check. TRBV21-1 represents a pseudogene. This CDR3 has 14 residues. CDR3 loop: CAISQGCGVHEQYF. The CDR3 DNA sequence: TGTGCCATCTCACAGGGGTGCGGCGTCCACGAGCAGTACTTC.

The chain is built from TRBV7-8 and TRBJ2-7, with TRBD1 matching over 7 bases. The V gene end was trimmed by 5 bases and the J gene end by 4 bases; junction bases not matched to a gene: 20. The CDR3 sequence is 18 residues long. CDR1 and CDR2 (germline): SGHVS, FQNEAQ. CDR3 DNA sequence: TGTGCCAGCAGCGAATACAGGGGAAGGCCCCTCTACCAATACGAGCAGTACTTC. As protein: CASSEYRGRPLYQYEQYF.

The rearrangement joins TRBV3-1 (or the pseudogene TRBV3-2) to TRBJ2-7; TRBD1 matches at 10 bases. The CDR3 covers 16 residues. From germline, CDR1 is LGHDT and CDR2 YNNKEL (reference sequence). Trimming at V came to 4 bases and at J to 5 bases, leaving 11 bases not matched to a gene. The CDR3 loop is CASSRRRGTGDHEQYF. The CDR3 nucleotides are TGTGCCAGCAGCCGTCGGAGAGGGACAGGGGATCACGAGCAGTACTTC.

CDR3 nucleotide sequence: TGTGCCAGCTCACCCTCGGGGGGGGCTCAGGGCTATGGCTACACCTTC. Its translation: CASSPSGGAQGYGYTF. V usage is TRBV18 and J usage is TRBJ1-2; perhaps TRBD1 as D (6 bases). The CDR3 contains 16 residues. The V end lost 3 bases, the J end lost 4 bases, and 18 bases lay between the germline ends. Looked up from germline, CDR1 is KGHSH and CDR2 is LQKENI.

The chain joins TRBV12-3 or TRBV12-4 to TRBJ2-1, with D perhaps TRBD2 (5 bases). The V and J ends lost 6 bases and 9 bases respectively, with 15 bases between them. The CDR3 is made up of 13 amino acids. The CDR3 nucleotides are TGTGCCAGCAGCGGAGACACTAGAAGTGAGCAGTTCTTC. As protein: CASSGDTRSEQFF.

The gene calls are TRBV2 and TRBJ2-6, with D possibly TRBD2 on 7 matching bases. Germline loops: CDR1 SNHLY, CDR2 FYNNEI. V lost 5 bases, J lost 5 bases, and 16 bases lay in between. This CDR3 has 16 residues. The CDR3 DNA follows: TGTGCCAGCAGTCCCCACGGGGGGCAGAGGGCCAACGTCCTGACTTTC. This codes for CASSPHGGQRANVLTF.

The rearrangement links TRBV30 to TRBJ2-2; maybe TRBD2 (6 bases). Trimming left V 5 bases short and J 4 bases short, with 14 bases between. The CDR3 length is 14 residues. CDR1 GTSNPN and CDR2 SVGIG come from the germline V gene (reference sequence). Here the CDR3 reads CAWQSGRITGELFF. The CDR3 coding sequence is TGTGCCTGGCAGTCCGGGAGAATCACCGGGGAGCTGTTTTTT.

The V and J genes are TRBV11-2 and TRBJ2-1; 10 bases agree with TRBD2. Looked up from germline, CDR1 is SGHAT and CDR2 is FQNNGV. The length of the CDR3 is 17 residues. Germline trimming cut 0 bases from V and 4 bases from J; bases unmatched to any gene: 6. The CDR3 loop is CASSLDRGLAAYNEQFF. Here the CDR3 DNA reads TGTGCCAGCAGCTTAGATCGTGGACTAGCGGCTTACAATGAGCAGTTCTTC. Drawing the rest from reference TRBV11-2 and TRBJ2-1, the complete variable domain is EAGVAQSPRYKIIEKRQSVAFWCNPISGHATLYWYQQILGQGPKLLIQFQNNGVVDDSQLPKDRFSAERLKGVDSTLKIQPAKLEDSAVYLCASSLDRGLAAYNEQFFGPGTRLTVL.

This clone has at least ten counts. The junction differs from germline at one of its ends, possibly a read error. This sequence joins TRBV9 and TRBJ2-5; tentatively, D is TRBD2 (6 bases). Germline lookup yields CDR1 SGDLS and CDR2 YYNGEE. The CDR3 sequence is 15 residues long. Written as DNA, the CDR3 is TGTGCCAGCACCGTAGACGGCGGGGTTCAAGAGACCCAGTACTTC. This translates into CASTVDGGVQETQYF.

V is TRBV7-9 and J is TRBJ2-2; 9 nucleotides agree with TRBD1. Unmatched junction bases numbered 8, after V lost 5 bases and J lost 7 bases. This CDR3 comprises 15 residues. Germline loops: CDR1 SEHNR, CDR2 FQNEAQ (reference sequence). This chain's CDR3 is CASSLTGTGIGELFF. The CDR3 DNA reads TGTGCCAGCAGCCTAACCGGGACAGGGATCGGGGAGCTGTTTTTT.

V is TRBV10-3 and J is TRBJ2-6, with 7 bases identical to TRBD1. The CDR3 runs to 15 residues. V was clipped by 6 bases and J by 3 bases; unmatched bases: 5. In germline, CDR1 is ENHRY, CDR2 SYGVKD. Here the CDR3 DNA reads TGTGCCATCAGACCGACAGGGTATGGGGCCAACGTCCTGACTTTC. Residues: CAIRPTGYGANVLTF.